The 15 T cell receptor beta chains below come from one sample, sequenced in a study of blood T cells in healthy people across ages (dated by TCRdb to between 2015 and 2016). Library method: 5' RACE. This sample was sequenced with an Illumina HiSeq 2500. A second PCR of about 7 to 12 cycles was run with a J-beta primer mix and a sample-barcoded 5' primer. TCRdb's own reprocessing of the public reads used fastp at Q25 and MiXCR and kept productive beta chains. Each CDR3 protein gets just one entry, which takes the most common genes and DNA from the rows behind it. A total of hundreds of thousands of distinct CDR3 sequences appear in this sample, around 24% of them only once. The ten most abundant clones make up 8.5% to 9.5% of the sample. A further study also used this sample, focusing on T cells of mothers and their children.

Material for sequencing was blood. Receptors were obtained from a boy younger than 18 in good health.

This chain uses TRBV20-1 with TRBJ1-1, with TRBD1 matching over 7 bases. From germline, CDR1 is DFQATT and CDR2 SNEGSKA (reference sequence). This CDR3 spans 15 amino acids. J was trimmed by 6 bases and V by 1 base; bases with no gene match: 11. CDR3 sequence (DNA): TGCAGTGCTAGAGCGGAGCAGGGGGGTGGCGCTGAAGCTTTCTTT. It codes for CSARAEQGGGAEAFF.

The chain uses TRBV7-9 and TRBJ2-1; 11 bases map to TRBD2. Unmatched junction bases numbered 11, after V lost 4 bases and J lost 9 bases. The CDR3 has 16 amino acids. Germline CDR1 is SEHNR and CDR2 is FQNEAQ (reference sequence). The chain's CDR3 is CASSSTTSGSRGEQFF. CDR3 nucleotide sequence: TGTGCCAGCAGCTCTACAACTAGCGGGAGTAGGGGTGAGCAGTTCTTC.

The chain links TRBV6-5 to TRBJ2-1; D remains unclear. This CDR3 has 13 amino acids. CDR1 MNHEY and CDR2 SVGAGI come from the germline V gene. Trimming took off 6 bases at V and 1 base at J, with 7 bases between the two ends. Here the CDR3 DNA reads TGTGCCAGCAGGCTGAGGTCCTACAATGAGCAGTTCTTC. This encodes CASRLRSYNEQFF.

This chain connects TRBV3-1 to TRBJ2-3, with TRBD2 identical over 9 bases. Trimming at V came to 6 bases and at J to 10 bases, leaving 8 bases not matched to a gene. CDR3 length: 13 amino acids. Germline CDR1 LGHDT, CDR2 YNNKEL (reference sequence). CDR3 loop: CASSPGTSSPQYF. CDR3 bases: TGTGCCAGCAGTCCCGGGACTAGCTCCCCGCAGTATTTT.

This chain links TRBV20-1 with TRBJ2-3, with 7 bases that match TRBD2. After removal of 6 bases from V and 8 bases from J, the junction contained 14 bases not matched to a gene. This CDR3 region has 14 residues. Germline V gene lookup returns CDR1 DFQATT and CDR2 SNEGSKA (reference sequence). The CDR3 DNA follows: TGCAGTGCCTGGAAGACTAGCAAATCGGGTACGCAGTATTTT. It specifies CSAWKTSKSGTQYF.

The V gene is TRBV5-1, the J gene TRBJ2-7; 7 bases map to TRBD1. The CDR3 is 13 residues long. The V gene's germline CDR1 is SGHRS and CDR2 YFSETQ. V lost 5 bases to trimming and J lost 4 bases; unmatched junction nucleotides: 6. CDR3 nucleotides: TGCGCCAGCAGTCAGGGGGAGAGATACGAGCAGTACTTC. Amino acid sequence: CASSQGERYEQYF.

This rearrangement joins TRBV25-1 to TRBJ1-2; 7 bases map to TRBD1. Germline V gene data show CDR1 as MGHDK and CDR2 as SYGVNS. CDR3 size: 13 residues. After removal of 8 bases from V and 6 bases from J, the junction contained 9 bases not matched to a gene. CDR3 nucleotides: TGTGCCAGCGGTCAGGGGGGGGCGGATGGCTACACCTTC. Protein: CASGQGGADGYTF.

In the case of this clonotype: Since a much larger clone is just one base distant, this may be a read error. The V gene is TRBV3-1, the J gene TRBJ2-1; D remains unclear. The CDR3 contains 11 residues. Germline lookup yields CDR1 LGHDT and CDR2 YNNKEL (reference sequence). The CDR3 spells CAGSQYDEQFF. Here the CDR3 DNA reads TGTGCCGGCAGCCAATACGATGAGCAGTTCTTC.

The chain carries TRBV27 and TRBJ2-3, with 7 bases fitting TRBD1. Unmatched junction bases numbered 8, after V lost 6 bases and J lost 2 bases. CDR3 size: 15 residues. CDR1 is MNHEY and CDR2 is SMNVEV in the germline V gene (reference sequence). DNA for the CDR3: TGTGCCAGCAGCACACCGGGACAGCACACAGATACGCAGTATTTT. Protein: CASSTPGQHTDTQYF.

The CDR3 reads CASSRATFGSPLHF. The CDR3 coding sequence is TGCGCCAGCAGCCGAGCGACATTTGGTTCACCCCTCCACTTT. The chain links TRBV4-1 to TRBJ1-6; no definite D call. Per the germline V gene, CDR1 is MGHRA and CDR2 is YSYEKL. The CDR3 covers 14 residues. V was trimmed by 4 bases and J by 9 bases, leaving 13 bases between them.

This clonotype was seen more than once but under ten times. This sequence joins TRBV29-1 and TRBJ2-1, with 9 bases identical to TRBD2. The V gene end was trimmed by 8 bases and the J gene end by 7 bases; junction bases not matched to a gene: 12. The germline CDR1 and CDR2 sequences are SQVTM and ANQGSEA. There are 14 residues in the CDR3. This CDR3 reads CSLGSSGRGNEQFF. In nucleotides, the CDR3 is TGCAGCCTAGGTAGTAGCGGGAGAGGGAATGAGCAGTTCTTC.

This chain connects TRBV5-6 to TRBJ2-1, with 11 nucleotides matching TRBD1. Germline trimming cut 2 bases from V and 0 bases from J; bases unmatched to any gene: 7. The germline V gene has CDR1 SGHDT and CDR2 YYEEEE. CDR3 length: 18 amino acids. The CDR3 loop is CASSFWGQGVSSYNEQFF. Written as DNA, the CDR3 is TGTGCCAGCAGCTTTTGGGGACAGGGGGTTAGCTCCTACAATGAGCAGTTCTTC. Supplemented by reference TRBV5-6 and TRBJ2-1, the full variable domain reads DAGVTQSPTHLIKTRGQQVTLRCSPKSGHDTVSWYQQALGQGPQFIFQYYEEEERQRGNFPDRFSGHQFPNYSSELNVNALLLGDSALYLCASSFWGQGVSSYNEQFFGPGTRLTVL.

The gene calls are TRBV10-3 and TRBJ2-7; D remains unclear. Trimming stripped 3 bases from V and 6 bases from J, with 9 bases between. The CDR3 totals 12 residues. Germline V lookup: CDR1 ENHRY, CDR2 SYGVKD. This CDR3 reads CAISDEQAEQYF. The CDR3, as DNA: TGTGCCATCAGTGATGAGCAAGCCGAGCAGTACTTC.

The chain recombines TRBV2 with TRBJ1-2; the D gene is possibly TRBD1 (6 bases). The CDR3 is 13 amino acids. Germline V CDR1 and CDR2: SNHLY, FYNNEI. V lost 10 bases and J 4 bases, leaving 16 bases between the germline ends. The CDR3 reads CATEQGLGYGYTF. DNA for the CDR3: TGTGCCACCGAACAGGGACTTGGCTATGGCTACACCTTC.

The CDR3 nucleotides are TGTGCCAGCAGCTTAGAACAGGGTATGGGGTACGAGCAGTACTTC. It is translated as CASSLEQGMGYEQYF. The chain joins TRBV7-2 to TRBJ2-7; D perhaps matches TRBD1 (6 bases). Germline-derived CDR1 and CDR2 are SGHTA and FQGNSA. Between the trimmed V and J ends, which lost 1 base and 4 bases, there was a span of 14 bases. This CDR3 is built from 15 residues.